The rows below give T cell receptor beta chains drawn from one sample of a study of T cells in Graves' hyperthyroidism and ophthalmopathy. TCRdb re-called the multiplex PCR reads with MiXCR, one entry per CDR3 protein. The data contain 700,000 or so distinct CDR3 sequences, roughly 15% of them singletons. The sequenced sample consisted of blood. The source of these receptors is a man between 18 and 29 years old with Graves' hyperthyroidism. The CDR3 runs from the conserved cysteine through the conserved F or W. The D gene is left open where the match is weak. Clone size is stated in some rows and not others, as once, few, many or a class when expanded.

D gene	V gene	clone size	J gene	CDR3 DNA	CDR3 protein
.	TRBV12-3/TRBV12-4	few	TRBJ1-6	TGTGCCAGCAGTTTAAGGGCTTTCGGATCACCCCTCCACTTT	CASSLRAFGSPLHF
.	TRBV28	.	TRBJ2-7	TGTGCCAGCCCCCCTCCGAGGCAGGGGTCCTACGAGCAGTACTTC	CASPPPRQGSYEQYF
.	TRBV2	many	TRBJ1-1	TGTGCCAGCAGCGACCCGGGCGGCACTGAAGCTTTCTTT	CASSDPGGTEAFF
.	TRBV19	.	TRBJ2-7	TGTGCCAGTAAAGAGGTTAGAGTTTGGGAGTTTGGTTACGAGCAGTACTTC	CASKEVRVWEFGYEQYF
.	TRBV20-1	.	TRBJ2-7	TGCAGTGCCCGACGGGACTCCTGCGAGCAGTACTTC	CSARRDSCEQYF
.	TRBV28	many	TRBJ1-1	TGTGCCAGCAGTCAGGTGACTGAAGCTTTCTTT	CASSQVTEAFF
TRBD1	TRBV2	many	TRBJ1-4	TGTGCCAGCAGAGGTTCCGGGACAGGGCGAGTCTTCGGTGAAAAACTGTTTTTT	CASRGSGTGRVFGEKLFF
TRBD2	TRBV5-4	few	TRBJ2-1	TGTGCCAGCAGCTTGGCCAGCGGGAGCCAATCCTACAATGAGCAGTTCTTC	CASSLASGSQSYNEQFF
.	TRBV28	few	TRBJ1-4	TGTGCCAGCAGCCTCACCCCGAGCAGACATGAAAAACTGTTTTTT	CASSLTPSRHEKLFF
TRBD1	TRBV19	many	TRBJ2-7	TGTGCCAGCACCCCCGGGACAGGGACCTACGAGCAGTACTTC	CASTPGTGTYEQYF
.	TRBV28	.	TRBJ2-3	TGTGCCAGCAGTTTATTACGACTTGCCACAGATACGCAGTATTTT	CASSLLRLATDTQYF
TRBD1	TRBV7-2	many	TRBJ1-1	TGTGCCAGCAGCCCTGGGGACAGGGTGGAAGCTTTCTTT	CASSPGDRVEAFF
.	TRBV3-1	.	TRBJ2-2	TGTGCCAGCAGCCAAGGCCCTCCGGGAGACACGAACACCGGGGAGCTGTTTTTT	CASSQGPPGDTNTGELFF
.	TRBV10-3	.	TRBJ1-5	TGTGCCATCAGTGGGACGGGAAATCAGCCCCAGCATTTT	CAISGTGNQPQHF
.	TRBV20-1	many	TRBJ2-3	TGCAGTGCCCCCACAGAGACTGGAGATACGCAGTATTTT	CSAPTETGDTQYF
TRBD2	TRBV7-3	many	TRBJ2-3	TGTGCCAGCAGCCAGGCGGGGGGAGCAGATACGCAGTATTTT	CASSQAGGADTQYF
.	TRBV11-3	.	TRBJ2-7	TGTGCCAGCAGCTTGCAGGGGATTTCCTACGAGCAGTACTTC	CASSLQGISYEQYF
TRBD2	TRBV19	.	TRBJ2-3	TGTGCCAGTAGTACCCCAGGAGGTAGCGGGCCAGATACGCAGTATTTT	CASSTPGGSGPDTQYF
TRBD1	TRBV20-1	few	TRBJ2-7	TGCAGTGCTAGAGGCCGGAGGCAAATCCGGGACAGTGGCTACGAGCAGTACTTC	CSARGRRQIRDSGYEQYF
.	TRBV20-1	.	TRBJ2-7	TGCAGTGCTGGGACTCAGGGTTACGAGCAGTACTTC	CSAGTQGYEQYF
TRBD2	TRBV28	many	TRBJ2-7	TGTGCCAGCAGGTCCGGGGGGAGCTCCTACGAGCAGTACTTC	CASRSGGSSYEQYF
.	TRBV28	many	TRBJ2-7	TGTGCCAGCAGTAGCGCGGCCTACGAGCAGTACTTC	CASSSAAYEQYF
.	TRBV30	.	TRBJ2-2	TGTGCCTGGAGTGTTTTTGGACCCCCGGATCTTGTCGGGGAGCTGTTTTTT	CAWSVFGPPDLVGELFF
.	TRBV20-1	.	TRBJ2-1	TGCAGTGCTAGTGAAGGAGGTGAGCAGTTCTTC	CSASEGGEQFF
.	TRBV7-2	.	TRBJ2-1	TGTGCCAGCAGCTTGAAACAGGGCTATGAGCAGTTCTTC	CASSLKQGYEQFF
.	TRBV7-9	.	TRBJ2-2	TGTGCCAGCACCCCTTACGTGGTTGCGGACGGGGAGCTGTTTTTT	CASTPYVVADGELFF
TRBD2	TRBV9	.	TRBJ2-1	TGTGCCAGCTCAACCCCTAGGAGACTAGCGGGAGCCAGCTCCTACAATGAGCAGTTCTTC	CASSTPRRLAGASSYNEQFF
.	TRBV6-1	few	TRBJ2-2	TGTGCCAGCAGTCTCCGCAGAGTTCCAACCGGGGAGCTGTTTTTT	CASSLRRVPTGELFF